This passage covers 31 T cell receptor beta chains from one sample sequenced in a study of T cells in Graves' hyperthyroidism and ophthalmopathy. Researchers amplified the TCR beta CDR3 regions from RNA transcripts. A first-round RT-PCR of the TCR CDR3 used the HTBI primer set. Via MiXCR, TCRdb re-called the multiplex PCR reads, giving one row per CDR3 protein. The sample records roughly 250,000 distinct CDR3 sequences, about 15% being singletons. Sequenced material: blood. Receptors originate from a woman aged 40 to 55 with Graves' hyperthyroidism that later progressed to Graves' ophthalmopathy.

This chain uses TRBV11-2 with TRBJ2-5; D gene unclear. The germline gives CDR1 SGHAT, CDR2 FQNNGV. V lost 0 bases to trimming and J lost 5 bases, with 13 bases between them. The CDR3 runs to 15 residues. The CDR3 sequence: CASSLEGRITETQYF. The CDR3 bases are TGTGCCAGCAGCTTAGAGGGCAGAATAACGGAGACCCAGTACTTC.

On this clonotype itself: With a much larger clone just one base away, this may be a read error. The rearrangement uses TRBV18 and TRBJ2-7, with 8 bases identical to TRBD2. The CDR3 is made up of 15 amino acids. V lost 1 base and J lost 6; bases outside the gene matches: 8. CDR1 is KGHSH and CDR2 is LQKENI in the germline V gene. The CDR3 DNA follows: TGTGCCAGCTCACCACTTTCAGCGGGAGACCGCGAGCAGTACTTC. This sequence encodes CASSPLSAGDREQYF.

This clonotype was observed at least ten times. The chain recombines TRBV10-2 with TRBJ2-7; 9 nucleotides line up with TRBD2. CDR3 length equals 15 residues. The V and J ends lost 8 bases and 3 bases, in that order; junction bases with no gene match: 11. CDR1 and CDR2 (germline): WSHSY, SAAADI. This CDR3 is CASGDGGRGFYEQYF. DNA for the CDR3: TGCGCCAGCGGAGACGGCGGGAGGGGTTTCTACGAGCAGTACTTC.

This clonotype showed up many times. J is TRBJ2-2 and V is TRBV20-1; D call uncertain. CDR3 length: 15 amino acids. Trimming removed 2 bases at V and 2 bases at J, with 12 bases between. Germline V CDR1 and CDR2: DFQATT, SNEGSKA (reference sequence). The DNA for the CDR3 is TGCAGTGCTAGAATTCTCGTGGGAAACACCGGGGAGCTGTTTTTT. It specifies CSARILVGNTGELFF.

This clonotype has at least ten counts. The chain employs TRBV6-2 or TRBV6-3 and TRBJ2-5; D is unclear. Germline CDR1 is MNHEY and CDR2 is SVGEGT. The CDR3 has 13 residues. Trimming left V 4 bases short and J 2 bases short, with 8 bases between. The CDR3 sequence: CASSSQPQETQYF. The CDR3 bases are TGTGCCAGCAGTTCCCAACCACAAGAGACCCAGTACTTC.

The J gene is TRBJ2-5, the V gene TRBV5-1, with TRBD2 identical over 10 bases. This CDR3 has 19 amino acids. Unmatched junction bases numbered 25, after V lost 10 bases and J lost 4 bases. Germline CDR1 reads SGHRS; CDR2 reads YFSETQ. The CDR3 sequence: CACNLDRLVGRLAGETQYF. The CDR3 DNA sequence: TGCGCCTGCAACTTGGACCGTTTGGTTGGTCGACTAGCGGGAGAGACCCAGTACTTC.

This clonotype was observed many times. The V and J genes are TRBV12-3 or TRBV12-4 and TRBJ2-1, with TRBD2 as a possible D gene (8 bases). V lost 3 bases and J lost 12, with 18 bases in between. The CDR3 is 14 amino acids. CDR3 DNA sequence: TGTGCCAGCAGTTTGGGACTAGGGGGCTACGGGCAGTTCTTC. As protein: CASSLGLGGYGQFF.

This clonotype showed up many times. This chain uses TRBV7-9 with TRBJ2-5; the match to TRBD2 covers 10 bases. V dropped 5 bases and J dropped 2; count of bases not matched to a gene: 8. Germline assignment: CDR1 SEHNR and CDR2 FQNEAQ (reference sequence). The CDR3 has 16 amino acids. The CDR3 is CASSTGLAGAQETQYF. CDR3 sequence (DNA): TGTGCCAGCAGCACGGGGCTAGCGGGAGCTCAAGAGACCCAGTACTTC.

Many counts were recorded for this clonotype. The chain carries TRBV27 and TRBJ1-6; 7 nucleotides align to TRBD1. Trimming removed 4 bases from V and 7 bases from J; junction bases left unmatched: 13. CDR3 length: 17 amino acids. Germline values: CDR1 MNHEY, CDR2 SMNVEV (reference sequence). The CDR3 coding sequence is TGTGCCAGCAGTTCCCCGACACGGGACAGAAGGAATTCACCCCTCCACTTT. Encoded protein: CASSSPTRDRRNSPLHF.

The chain employs TRBV29-1 and TRBJ2-1; D uncertain. Germline CDR1 and CDR2: SQVTM and ANQGSEA. Trimming removed 6 bases from V and 2 bases from J, with 11 bases in between. This CDR3 has 13 residues. The CDR3 nucleotides read TGCAGCGTCCAGCGTCCTCCCTACAATGAGCAGTTCTTC. As protein: CSVQRPPYNEQFF.

This clonotype was counted at least ten times. The chain uses TRBV27 and TRBJ1-6; no reliable D call. Germline CDR1 reads MNHEY; CDR2 reads SMNVEV (reference sequence). CDR3 length: 16 residues. V lost 2 bases and J lost 8, with 16 bases in between. CDR3 sequence (DNA): TGTGCCAGCAGTTTACTGGTGGAGGGTTTACATTCACCCCTCCACTTT. It translates to CASSLLVEGLHSPLHF.

The sample holds many counts of this clonotype. The V and J genes are TRBV7-2 and TRBJ2-1; D not certain. Germline assignment: CDR1 SGHTA and CDR2 FQGNSA. Trimming shortened V by 3 bases and J by 11 bases, and 8 bases separated the two germline ends. CDR3 length: 11 amino acids. This CDR3 reads CASSFGPQQFF. CDR3 in DNA: TGTGCCAGCAGCTTCGGTCCCCAGCAGTTCTTC.

This clonotype has ten or more counts. The V and J genes are TRBV18 and TRBJ2-3; TRBD2 might be the D (5 bases). The CDR3 sequence is 12 residues long. Germline CDR1 and CDR2: KGHSH and LQKENI. V shed 4 bases and J shed 4 bases, with 6 bases lying between them. As DNA, the CDR3 is TGTGCCAGCTCACAAGCGGCAGATACGCAGTATTTT. Translation: CASSQAADTQYF.

The table lists this clonotype with many counts. The chain joins TRBV28 to TRBJ1-6; D unresolved. The CDR3 sequence is 14 residues long. Trimming pared 2 bases from V and 5 bases from J, leaving 7 bases between. CDR1 and CDR2 from the germline V gene are MDHEN and SYDVKM. CDR3 protein: CASSLVRNNSPLHF. CDR3 DNA: TGTGCCAGCAGTTTAGTCAGAAATAATTCACCCCTCCACTTT. Combining the CDR3 with reference TRBV28 and TRBJ1-6 gives the whole variable domain DVKVTQSSRYLVKRTGEKVFLECVQDMDHENMFWYRQDPGLGLRLIYFSYDVKMKEKGDIPEGYSVSREKKERFSLILESASTNQTSMYLCASSLVRNNSPLHFGNGTRLTVT.

This clonotype occurred many times. This rearrangement joins TRBV15 to TRBJ2-1; D unclear. This CDR3 is built from 18 residues. V was trimmed by 3 bases and J by 1 base, leaving 19 bases between them. Germline V gene data show CDR1 as LNHNV and CDR2 as YYDKDF (reference sequence). The CDR3 bases are TGTGCCACCAGCAGGAAGGAAGCCCTCCGTGGGTCCTACAATGAGCAGTTCTTC. This codes for CATSRKEALRGSYNEQFF.

Many counts were recorded for this clonotype. The V call is TRBV2, the J call TRBJ2-1, with TRBD2 matching 12 bases. The germline V gene encodes CDR1 SNHLY and CDR2 FYNNEI. This CDR3 comprises 16 residues. The V and J ends lost 6 bases and 3 bases, in that order; junction bases with no gene match: 6. The CDR3 sequence: CASRIWTSGNYNEQFF. Written as DNA, the CDR3 is TGTGCCAGCAGGATATGGACTAGCGGGAACTACAATGAGCAGTTCTTC.

The table lists this clonotype with many counts. V usage is TRBV5-5 and J usage is TRBJ1-5; 7 nucleotides agree with TRBD1. This CDR3 spans 14 amino acids. Trimming removed 5 bases from V and 5 bases from J; junction bases left unmatched: 7. In germline, CDR1 is SGHKS, CDR2 YYEKEE (reference sequence). As DNA, the CDR3 is TGTGCCAGCAGTTACACAGGGGACCATCAGCCCCAGCATTTT. Amino acids: CASSYTGDHQPQHF.

The chain uses TRBV19 and TRBJ2-1; 7 positions match TRBD1. Per germline, CDR1 LNHDA and CDR2 SQIVND (reference sequence). The CDR3 runs to 16 residues. V trimming: 7 bases; J trimming: 5 bases; junction bases outside the gene matches: 14. The CDR3 loop is CASKGVYRGPHNEQFF. The CDR3 coding sequence is TGTGCCAGTAAGGGGGTTTACAGGGGCCCTCACAATGAGCAGTTCTTC.

This clonotype was counted at least ten times. The chain recombines TRBV15 with TRBJ1-6; D uncertain. This CDR3 spans 14 amino acids. Between the trimmed V and J ends, which lost 1 base and 9 bases, there was a span of 10 bases. Germline-derived CDR1 and CDR2 are LNHNV and YYDKDF (reference sequence). Written as DNA, the CDR3 is TGTGCCACCAGCAGAGTGAGGGTGGGTTCACCCCTCCACTTT. It specifies CATSRVRVGSPLHF.

This clonotype was counted many times. The chain recombines TRBV3-1 with TRBJ2-1, with a possible D match to TRBD1 (6 bases). Trimming took 3 bases from V and 1 from J, leaving 13 bases between them. Germline CDR1 and CDR2: LGHDT and YNNKEL (reference sequence). The CDR3 is 16 amino acids. This CDR3 is CASSHTPQGSYNEQFF. The CDR3 DNA is TGTGCCAGCAGCCACACACCACAGGGTTCCTACAATGAGCAGTTCTTC.

This clonotype was found many times. The CDR3 sequence is CAWSAGIQETQYF. The CDR3 DNA follows: TGCGCCTGGTCGGCGGGAATCCAAGAGACCCAGTACTTC. The chain links TRBV10-2 to TRBJ2-5, with a tentative D call TRBD2 (6 bases). With 11 bases removed from V and 1 base from J, the gap between germline ends came to 14 bases. Germline V gene data show CDR1 as WSHSY and CDR2 as SAAADI. CDR3 length equals 13 residues.

The chain links TRBV7-3 to TRBJ2-1, with D uncertain. Trimming pared 2 bases from V and 0 bases from J, leaving 8 bases between. The germline V gene encodes CDR1 SGHTA and CDR2 FQGTGA. This CDR3 comprises 15 residues. The CDR3: CASSLVGISYNEQFF. Written as DNA, the CDR3 is TGTGCCAGCAGCTTAGTAGGGATCTCCTACAATGAGCAGTTCTTC.

Many counts were recorded for this clonotype. The CDR3 loop reads CASSRKLTTESLKDKLFF. CDR3 DNA: TGCGCCAGCAGCCGAAAACTCACGACTGAAAGTTTGAAGGATAAACTGTTTTTT. V is TRBV4-1 and J is TRBJ1-4; D unresolved. V was pared by 4 bases and J by 11 bases, with 29 bases between. The CDR3 is 18 amino acids. CDR1 is MGHRA and CDR2 is YSYEKL in the germline V gene.

This clonotype was found many times. This chain connects TRBV12-3 or TRBV12-4 to TRBJ2-5; either TRBD1 or TRBD2 may supply D (6 bases each). The V gene lost 4 bases and the J gene lost 5 bases, with 17 bases spanning the gap. The CDR3 consists of 15 residues. In DNA form, the CDR3 reads TGTGCCAGCAGTTGGGTTGGGGGGCCCCAGGAGACCCAGTACTTC. Translation gives CASSWVGGPQETQYF.

This clonotype was counted ten times or more. The genes are TRBV12-3 or TRBV12-4 and TRBJ2-2; D might be TRBD1 (6 bases). The CDR3 spans 16 residues. Trimming removed 6 bases at V and 1 base at J, with 15 bases between. CDR3 loop: CASRHQGLQNTGELFF. The CDR3 nucleotides read TGTGCCAGCAGGCATCAGGGGCTTCAGAACACCGGGGAGCTGTTTTTT.

This clonotype was seen at least ten times. The chain is built from TRBV7-3 and TRBJ2-3; D possibly matches TRBD1 or TRBD2 (5 bases each). CDR1 is SGHTA, CDR2 FQGTGA, per germline. V dropped 5 bases and J dropped 0 bases, with 21 bases sitting between them. The CDR3 spans 18 residues. CDR3 sequence: CASSQNPPRGFSTDTQYF. The CDR3 DNA sequence: TGTGCCAGCAGCCAGAATCCACCCCGGGGCTTTAGCACAGATACGCAGTATTTT.

This clonotype has at least ten counts. The chain couples TRBV7-9 to TRBJ2-1, with TRBD2 identical over 11 bases. The germline gives CDR1 SEHNR, CDR2 FQNEAQ (reference sequence). The V gene end was trimmed by 4 bases and the J gene end by 7 bases; junction bases not matched to a gene: 9. The CDR3 is made up of 16 amino acids. Here the CDR3 reads CASSYVAGGPGNEQFF. CDR3 DNA: TGTGCCAGCAGCTACGTAGCGGGAGGGCCGGGGAATGAGCAGTTCTTC.

This clonotype was seen many times. The chain has TRBV5-6 and TRBJ1-2; D might be TRBD1 (5 bases). The V and J ends lost 4 bases and 7 bases respectively, with 20 bases between them. The CDR3 is 15 residues long. Germline assignment: CDR1 SGHDT and CDR2 YYEEEE. The CDR3 DNA reads as TGTGCCAGCAGCGGGGACGGAGGAAACCCTCTTGGCTACACCTTC. This gives the protein CASSGDGGNPLGYTF.

This clonotype was picked up a small number of times. The rearrangement joins TRBV6-1 to TRBJ2-5, with a tentative D call TRBD2 (5 bases). Germline CDR1 is MNHNS and CDR2 is SASEGT. Trimming stripped 8 bases from V and 7 bases from J, with 14 bases between. The length of the CDR3 is 12 residues. The CDR3 sequence: CASLGQEVTQYF. CDR3 sequence (DNA): TGTGCCAGCTTAGGGCAGGAGGTGACCCAGTACTTC.

Regarding this clonotype: A read error may explain this, as a much larger clone is one base away. This chain connects TRBV6-1 to TRBJ2-2, with D tentatively TRBD1 (6 bases). The CDR3 has 15 amino acids. From germline, CDR1 is MNHNS and CDR2 SASEGT. In nucleotides, the CDR3 is TGTGCCAGCAGAACCGCTCACAGGGTTACCGGGGAGCTGGTTTTT. This codes for CASRTAHRVTGELVF.

This clonotype has a single count. A single base separates this from a much larger clone, so it may be a read error. The chain carries TRBV5-1 and TRBJ2-1, with 9 nucleotides matching TRBD1. The germline V gene encodes CDR1 SGHRS and CDR2 YFSETQ. The CDR3 covers 16 residues. The CDR3 region has the DNA TGCGCCAGCAGCCTGGGACCGGGACAGGGTAGCAATGGGCAGTTCTTC. Translated, it gives CASSLGPGQGSNGQFF. The complete variable domain, with remaining parts taken from reference TRBV5-1 and TRBJ2-1, reads KAGVTQTPRYLIKTRGQQVTLSCSPISGHRSVSWYQQTPGQGLQFLFEYFSETQRNKGNFPGRFSGRQFSNSRSEMNVSTLELGDSALYLCASSLGPGQGSNGQFFGPGTRLTVL.